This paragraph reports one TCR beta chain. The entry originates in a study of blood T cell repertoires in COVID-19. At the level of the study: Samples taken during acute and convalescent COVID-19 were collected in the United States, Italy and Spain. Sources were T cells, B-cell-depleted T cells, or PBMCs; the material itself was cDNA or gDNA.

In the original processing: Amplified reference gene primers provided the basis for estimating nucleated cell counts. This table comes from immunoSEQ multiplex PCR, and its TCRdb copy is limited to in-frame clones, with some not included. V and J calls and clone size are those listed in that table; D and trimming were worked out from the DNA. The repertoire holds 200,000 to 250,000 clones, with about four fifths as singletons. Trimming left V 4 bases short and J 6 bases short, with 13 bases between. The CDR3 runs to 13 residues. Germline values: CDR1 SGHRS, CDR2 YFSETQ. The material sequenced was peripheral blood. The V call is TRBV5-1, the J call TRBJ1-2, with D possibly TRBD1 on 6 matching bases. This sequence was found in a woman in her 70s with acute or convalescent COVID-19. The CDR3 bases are TGCGCCAGCAGCCCCACAGGGATCCATGGCTACACCTTC. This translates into CASSPTGIHGYTF.